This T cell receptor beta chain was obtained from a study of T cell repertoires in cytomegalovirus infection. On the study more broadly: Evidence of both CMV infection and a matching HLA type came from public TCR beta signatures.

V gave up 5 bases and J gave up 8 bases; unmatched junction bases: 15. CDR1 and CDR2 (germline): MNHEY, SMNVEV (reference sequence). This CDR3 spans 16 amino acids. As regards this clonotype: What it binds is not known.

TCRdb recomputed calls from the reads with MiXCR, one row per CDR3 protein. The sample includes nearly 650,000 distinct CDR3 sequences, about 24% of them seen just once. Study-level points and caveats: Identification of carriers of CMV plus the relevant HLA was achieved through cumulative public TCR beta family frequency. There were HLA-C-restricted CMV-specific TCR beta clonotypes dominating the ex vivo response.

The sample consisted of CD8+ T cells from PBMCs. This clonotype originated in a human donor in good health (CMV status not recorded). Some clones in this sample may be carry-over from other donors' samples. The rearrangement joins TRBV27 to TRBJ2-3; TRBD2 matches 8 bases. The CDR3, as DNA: TGTGCCAGCAGTCGCCCCCCGGGGGGGCTGGCCGGTACGCAGTATTTT. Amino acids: CASSRPPGGLAGTQYF.